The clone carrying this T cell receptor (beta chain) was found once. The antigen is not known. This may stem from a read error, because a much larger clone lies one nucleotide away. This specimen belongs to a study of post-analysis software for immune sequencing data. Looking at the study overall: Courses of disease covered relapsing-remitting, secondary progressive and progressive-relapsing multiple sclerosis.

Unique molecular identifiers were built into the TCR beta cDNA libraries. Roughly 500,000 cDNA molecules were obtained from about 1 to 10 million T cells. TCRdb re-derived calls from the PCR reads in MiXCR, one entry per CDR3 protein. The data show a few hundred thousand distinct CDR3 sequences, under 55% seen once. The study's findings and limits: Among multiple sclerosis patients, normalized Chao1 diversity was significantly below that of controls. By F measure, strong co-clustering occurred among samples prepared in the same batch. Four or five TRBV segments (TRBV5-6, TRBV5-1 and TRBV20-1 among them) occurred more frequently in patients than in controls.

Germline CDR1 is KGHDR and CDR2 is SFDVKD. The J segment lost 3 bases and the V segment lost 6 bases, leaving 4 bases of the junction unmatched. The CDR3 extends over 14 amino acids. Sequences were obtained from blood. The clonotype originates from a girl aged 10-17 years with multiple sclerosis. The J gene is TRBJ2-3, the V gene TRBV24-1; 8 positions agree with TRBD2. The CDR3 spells CATSRIAGTDTQYF. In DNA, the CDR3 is TGTGCCACCAGTCGGATAGCGGGAACAGATACGCAGTATTTT.